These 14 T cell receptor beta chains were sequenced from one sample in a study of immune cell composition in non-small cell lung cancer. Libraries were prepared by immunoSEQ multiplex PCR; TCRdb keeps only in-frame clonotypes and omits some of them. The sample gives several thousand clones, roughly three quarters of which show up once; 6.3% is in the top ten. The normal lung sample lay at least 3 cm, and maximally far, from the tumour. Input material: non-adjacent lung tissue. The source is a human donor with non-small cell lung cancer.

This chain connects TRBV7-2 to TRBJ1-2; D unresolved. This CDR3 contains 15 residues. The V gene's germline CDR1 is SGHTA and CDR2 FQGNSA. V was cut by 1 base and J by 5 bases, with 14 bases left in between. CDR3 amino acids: CASSLDAGGRYGYTF. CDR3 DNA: TGTGCCAGCAGCTTAGATGCAGGCGGGAGATATGGCTACACCTTC.

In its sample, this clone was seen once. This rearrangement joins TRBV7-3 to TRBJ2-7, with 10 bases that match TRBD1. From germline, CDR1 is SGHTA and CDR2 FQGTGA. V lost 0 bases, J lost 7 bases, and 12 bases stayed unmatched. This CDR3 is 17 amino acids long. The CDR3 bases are TGTGCCAGCAGCTTAACGGGCCCGGGACAGGGGAAGGGGGAGCAGTACTTC. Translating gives CASSLTGPGQGKGEQYF.

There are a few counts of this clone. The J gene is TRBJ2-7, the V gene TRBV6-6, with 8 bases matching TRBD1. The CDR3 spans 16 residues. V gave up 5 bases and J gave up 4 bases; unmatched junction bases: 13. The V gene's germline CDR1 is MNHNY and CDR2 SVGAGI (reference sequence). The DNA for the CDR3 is TGTGCCAGCAGTAGCGCCGACAGGGGCCTATATTACGAGCAGTACTTC. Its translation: CASSSADRGLYYEQYF.

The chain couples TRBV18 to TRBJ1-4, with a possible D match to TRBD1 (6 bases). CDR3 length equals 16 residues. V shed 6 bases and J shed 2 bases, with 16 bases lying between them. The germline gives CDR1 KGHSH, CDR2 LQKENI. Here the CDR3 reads CASSLTGSKTNEKLFF. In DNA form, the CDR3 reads TGTGCCAGCTCCCTTACAGGGAGTAAGACTAATGAAAAACTGTTTTTT.

CDR3 sequence (DNA): TGTGCCAGCAGGGGGGGGCAAGGTCCCAATGAGCAGTTCTTC. Its translation is CASRGGQGPNEQFF. The rearrangement links TRBV5-4 to TRBJ2-1; D is perhaps TRBD2 (7 bases). Trimming shortened V by 5 bases and J by 6 bases, and 15 bases separated the two germline ends. The CDR3 is 14 amino acids. Germline V gene sequence: CDR1 SGHNT, CDR2 YYREEE (reference sequence).

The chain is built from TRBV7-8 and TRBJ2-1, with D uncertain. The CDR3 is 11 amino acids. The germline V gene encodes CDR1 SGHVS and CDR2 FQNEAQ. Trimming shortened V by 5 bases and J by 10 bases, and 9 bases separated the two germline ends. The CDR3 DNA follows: TGTGCCAGCAGCCCGGGTGGGGAGCAGTTCTTC. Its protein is CASSPGGEQFF.

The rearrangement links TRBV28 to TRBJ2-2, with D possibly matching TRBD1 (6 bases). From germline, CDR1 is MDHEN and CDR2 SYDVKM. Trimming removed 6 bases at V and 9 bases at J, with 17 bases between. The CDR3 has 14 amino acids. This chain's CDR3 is CASSLDSPGRELFF. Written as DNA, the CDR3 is TGTGCCAGCAGCTTGGACAGCCCTGGTCGGGAGCTGTTTTTT.

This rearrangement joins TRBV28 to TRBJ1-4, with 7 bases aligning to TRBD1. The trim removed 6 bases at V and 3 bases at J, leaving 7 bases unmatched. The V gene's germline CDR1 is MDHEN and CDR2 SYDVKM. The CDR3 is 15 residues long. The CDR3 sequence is CASSLTGMSNEKLFF. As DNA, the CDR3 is TGTGCCAGCAGCCTGACAGGGATGTCTAATGAAAAACTGTTTTTT.

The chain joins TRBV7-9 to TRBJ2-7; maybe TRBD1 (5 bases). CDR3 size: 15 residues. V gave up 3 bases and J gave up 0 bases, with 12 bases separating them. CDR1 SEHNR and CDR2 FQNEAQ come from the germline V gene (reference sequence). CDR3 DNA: TGTGCCAGCAGCTTGGCAGACAGTGCCTCCTACGAGCAGTACTTC. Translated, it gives CASSLADSASYEQYF.

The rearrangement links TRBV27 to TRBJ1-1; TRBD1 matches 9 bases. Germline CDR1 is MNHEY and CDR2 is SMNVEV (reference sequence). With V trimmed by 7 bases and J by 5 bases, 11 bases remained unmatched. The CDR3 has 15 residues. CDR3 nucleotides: TGTGCCAGCATACCGGGACAGGGTTTCGGAACTGAAGCTTTCTTT. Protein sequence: CASIPGQGFGTEAFF.

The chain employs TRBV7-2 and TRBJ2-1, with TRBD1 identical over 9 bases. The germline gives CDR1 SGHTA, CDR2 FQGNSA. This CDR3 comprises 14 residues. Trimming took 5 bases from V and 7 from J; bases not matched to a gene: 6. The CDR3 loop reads CASSLIQGANEQFF. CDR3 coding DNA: TGTGCCAGCAGCCTAATACAGGGGGCGAATGAGCAGTTCTTC.

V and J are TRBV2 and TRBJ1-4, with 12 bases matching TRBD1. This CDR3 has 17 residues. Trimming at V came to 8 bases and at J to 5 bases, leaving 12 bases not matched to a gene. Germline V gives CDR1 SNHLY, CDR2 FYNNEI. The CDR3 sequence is CASQPGQGAGGNEKLFF. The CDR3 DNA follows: TGTGCCAGCCAACCGGGACAGGGGGCTGGGGGAAATGAAAAACTGTTTTTT.

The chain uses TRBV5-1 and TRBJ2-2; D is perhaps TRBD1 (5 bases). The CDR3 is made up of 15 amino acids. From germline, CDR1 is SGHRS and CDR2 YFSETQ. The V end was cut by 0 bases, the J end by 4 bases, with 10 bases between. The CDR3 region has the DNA TGCGCCAGCAGCTTGGTCGACAGTTTCACCGGGGAGCTGTTTTTT. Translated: CASSLVDSFTGELFF.

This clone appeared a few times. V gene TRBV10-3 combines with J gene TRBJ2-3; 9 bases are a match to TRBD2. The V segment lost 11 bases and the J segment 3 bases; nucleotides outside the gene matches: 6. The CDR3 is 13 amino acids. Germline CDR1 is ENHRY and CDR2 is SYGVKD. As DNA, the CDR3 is TGTGCCGCGCGGGAGGGTATGACAGATACGCAGTATTTT. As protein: CAAREGMTDTQYF.